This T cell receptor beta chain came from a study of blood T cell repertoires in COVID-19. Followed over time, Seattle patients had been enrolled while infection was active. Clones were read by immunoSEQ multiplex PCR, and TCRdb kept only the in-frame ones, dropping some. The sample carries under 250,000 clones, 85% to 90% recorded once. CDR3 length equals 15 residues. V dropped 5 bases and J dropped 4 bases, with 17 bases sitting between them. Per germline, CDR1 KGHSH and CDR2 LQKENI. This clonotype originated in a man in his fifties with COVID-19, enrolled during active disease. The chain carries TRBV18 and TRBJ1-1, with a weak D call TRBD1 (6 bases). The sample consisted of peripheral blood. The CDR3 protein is CASSSTRQASTEAFF. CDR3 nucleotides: TGTGCCAGCTCATCAACCCGACAGGCTAGCACTGAAGCTTTCTTT. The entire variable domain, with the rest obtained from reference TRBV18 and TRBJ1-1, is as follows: NAGVMQNPRHLVRRRGQEARLRCSPMKGHSHVYWYRQLPEEGLKFMVYLQKENIIDESGMPKERFSAEFPKEGPSILRIQQVVRGDSAAYFCASSSTRQASTEAFFGQGTRLTVV.